This TCR beta chain was sequenced during a study of shared clonotypes between healthy human individuals. The germline CDR1 and CDR2 sequences are LNHDA and SQIVND (reference sequence). There are 13 residues in the CDR3. The germline V and J ends were trimmed by 3 bases and 1 base, with 6 bases remaining between them. Genomic DNA of each subset was evenly split across several immunoSEQ plates. Assay used: immunoSEQ multiplex PCR; TCRdb lists only in-frame clones, some missing. Of about 670,000 clones detected, about two thirds appear once; the ten largest clones hold under 2%. The sequencing input was memory CD4+ T cells sorted from blood. Subset: CD45RA-negative fraction. The rearrangement joins TRBV19 to TRBJ2-5; no definite D call. The sequence derives from a woman aged 25-40 years in good health. CDR3 in amino acids: CASSIRVQETQYF. CDR3 DNA sequence: TGTGCCAGTAGTATCCGTGTCCAAGAGACCCAGTACTTC.